In this sample, the clone carrying this T cell receptor (beta chain) is large. Its antigen is not known. Germline lookup yields CDR1 MNHEY and CDR2 SMNVEV (reference sequence). This CDR3 has 14 residues. The V gene lost 5 bases and the J gene lost 3 bases, with 14 bases spanning the gap. Each library started from around 14 ng of total RNA using the QIAseq Immune Repertoire TCR panel. TCRdb recomputed calls from the reads with MiXCR, one row per CDR3 protein. Of approximately 490 distinct CDR3 sequences in the sample, roughly 6% were seen once. This sample is part of a study of circulating CD8 cells and anti-PD-1 response in melanoma. In the study overall: Patients received intravenous nivolumab, 3 mg/kg, every 2 weeks.

Live CD3+CD8+TCRalphabeta+ cells were sorted into four subsets by PD-1 and/or TIGIT. Study-wide results and caveats: Clonotype sharing was highest between DPOS and TIGIT subsets.

Sequences were derived from CD8+ T cells from PBMCs, sampled at baseline or after one month of anti-PD-1 therapy (not recorded which). This receptor was obtained from a human donor with melanoma. This sequence joins TRBV27 and TRBJ2-7; D tentatively reads TRBD1 or TRBD2 (5 bases each). The CDR3 reads CASSQGTGGYEQYF. CDR3 nucleotide sequence: TGTGCCAGCAGTCAAGGGACGGGTGGCTACGAGCAGTACTTC.